The rows below give T cell receptor beta chains drawn from one sample of a study of blood T cell repertoires in COVID-19. Assay used: immunoSEQ multiplex PCR; TCRdb lists only in-frame clones, some missing. The sample includes approximately 70,000 clones, approximately 80% of them seen just once. The sample consisted of peripheral blood. The origin of the receptors is a woman aged 45 to 65 with acute or convalescent COVID-19. CDR3s include the opening cysteine and the closing phenylalanine or tryptophan. The order of the fields is V gene, clone size, J gene, D gene, CDR3 DNA, CDR3 protein. A D gene is named only where the DNA matches it firmly. Size values are once, few and many counts, or a class for expanded clones, and some rows have none.

TRBV7-9,NA,TRBJ1-1,NA,TGTGCCAGCAGCTTAGGAGGGGGAGCTTTCTTT,CASSLGGGAFF
TRBV29-1,NA,TRBJ2-1,TRBD2,TGCAGCGGAGGACTAGCGGAGGAGCAGTTCTTC,CSGGLAEEQFF
TRBV5-6,NA,TRBJ2-7,NA,TGTGCCAGCAGCTTCCTTGCGGACAGTACCTACGAGCAGTACTTC,CASSFLADSTYEQYF
TRBV29-1,NA,TRBJ2-3,TRBD1,TGCAGCCTGACAGGGGGAAACCTTCGGGGCACAGATACGCAGTATTTT,CSLTGGNLRGTDTQYF
TRBV7-6,NA,TRBJ2-7,TRBD1,TGTGCCAGCAGCCTGCTTGGGACAGGGAACTACGAGCAGTACTTC,CASSLLGTGNYEQYF
TRBV10-3,NA,TRBJ2-1,TRBD2,TGTGCCATCCGAGGGTTGACTAGCGGGGGCGGAAGCTCCTACAATGAGCAGTTCTTC,CAIRGLTSGGGSSYNEQFF
TRBV3-1/TRBV3-2,NA,TRBJ1-1,NA,TGTGCCAGCAGCCAAGCCAGGAACACTGAAGCTTTCTTT,CASSQARNTEAFF
TRBV15,NA,TRBJ2-7,NA,TGTGCCACCAGTAACAGGGCGTTGAGCTCCTACGAGCAGTACTTC,CATSNRALSSYEQYF
TRBV7-9,NA,TRBJ1-2,TRBD1,TGTGCCAGCAGCTTACGGACAGGGACGGGATATGGCTACACCTTC,CASSLRTGTGYGYTF
TRBV9,NA,TRBJ2-7,NA,TGTGCCAGCAGCGTAGAGGCGGGTTCCTACTACGAGCAGTACTTC,CASSVEAGSYYEQYF
TRBV5-8,NA,TRBJ2-1,NA,TGTGCCAGCAGACCTCCAGGGGTCTCCTACAATGAGCAGTTCTTC,CASRPPGVSYNEQFF
TRBV27,NA,TRBJ2-1,TRBD2,TGTGCCAGCAGTCGCAAGCGGGAGAGGGGGAATGAGCAGTTCTTC,CASSRKRERGNEQFF
TRBV6-6,few,TRBJ1-1,TRBD1,TGTGCCAGCAGTGACAGGGGAATGGGGACTGAAGCTTTCTTT,CASSDRGMGTEAFF
TRBV2,NA,TRBJ2-7,TRBD1,TGTGCCAGCGGGGGACAGCTCTACGAGCAGTACTTC,CASGGQLYEQYF
TRBV28,NA,TRBJ2-7,NA,TGTGCCAGCAGGGCCCCAGGGGACTCCTACGAGCAGTACTTC,CASRAPGDSYEQYF
TRBV5-6,NA,TRBJ1-2,NA,TGTGCCAGCAGCTTGGGAAGAAGAGTCACTAACTATGGCTACACCTTC,CASSLGRRVTNYGYTF
TRBV11-2,NA,TRBJ2-5,TRBD2,TGTGCCAGCAGCCGAACTGCTAGCGGCCTGTACCAAGAGACCCAGTACTTC,CASSRTASGLYQETQYF
TRBV27,NA,TRBJ2-6,NA,TGTGCCAGCAGAAGGGATGTAGGGGACTCTGGGGCCAACGTCCTGACTTTC,CASRRDVGDSGANVLTF
TRBV19,NA,TRBJ1-3,NA,TGTGCCACAACCCGGACAGTCTCTGGAAACACCATATATTTT,CATTRTVSGNTIYF
TRBV27,once,TRBJ1-5,NA,TGTGCCAGCGGAGGGGTTGATCAGCCCCAGCATTTT,CASGGVDQPQHF
TRBV7-2,NA,TRBJ2-2,NA,TGTGCCAGCAGCTTGGCCTACACCGGGGAGCTGTTTTTT,CASSLAYTGELFF
TRBV3-1/TRBV3-2,NA,TRBJ1-2,TRBD1,TGTGCCAGCAGCCAGCTCCGGGACAGGGGTCTTGGCTACACCTTC,CASSQLRDRGLGYTF
TRBV7-8,NA,TRBJ2-3,NA,TGTGCCAGCAGCCTCATACCGGGGGTTCATCCCACAGATACGCAGTATTTT,CASSLIPGVHPTDTQYF
TRBV6-2/TRBV6-3,few,TRBJ2-2,TRBD2,TGTGCCAGCAGTTTTCACTCGACTAGCGGGGGGGCGAACACCGGGGAGCTGTTTTTT,CASSFHSTSGGANTGELFF
TRBV28,NA,TRBJ1-5,NA,TGTGCCAGCAGCTTGGGAGGACTACGGGAGCCCCAGCATTTT,CASSLGGLREPQHF
TRBV12-5,once,TRBJ1-2,TRBD1,TGTGCTAGTGGTTTGGTGCCCTCCGGGACAGTATATGGCTACACCTTC,CASGLVPSGTVYGYTF
TRBV2,NA,TRBJ2-6,TRBD1,TGTGCCAGCAGTGGACCGCTACAGGGGTCTGGGGCCAACGTCCTGACTTTC,CASSGPLQGSGANVLTF
TRBV10-3,NA,TRBJ2-2,TRBD1,TGTGCCATCAGCGGACAGGGTAACACCGGGGAGCTGTTTTTT,CAISGQGNTGELFF
TRBV19,NA,TRBJ2-7,NA,TGTGCCAGTAGTAGAGGTCCGGCGGGGGCAAAATCCTACGAGCAGTACTTC,CASSRGPAGAKSYEQYF
TRBV4-3,NA,TRBJ1-2,TRBD1,TGCGCCAGCAGCGATTATGGACAGGGGGTTTCAGCCGGCTACACCTTC,CASSDYGQGVSAGYTF
TRBV3-1/TRBV3-2,NA,TRBJ2-7,NA,TGTGCCAGCAGCCAAGATGCGGGTAGGTCGGAGCAGTACTTC,CASSQDAGRSEQYF
TRBV7-8,NA,TRBJ2-7,NA,TGTGCCAGCAGCTTACCATCGACAGGATCATACGAGCAGTACTTC,CASSLPSTGSYEQYF
TRBV23-1,once,TRBJ1-5,NA,TGCGCCAGCAGCTTACTAAATGAGGCAGGGGTCTTAAATAGCAATCAGCCCCAGCATTTT,CASSLLNEAGVLNSNQPQHF
TRBV30,few,TRBJ2-2,TRBD2,TGTGCCTGGAAAGGACTAGCGGGAGAGGGCACCGGGGAGCTGTTTTTT,CAWKGLAGEGTGELFF
TRBV9,NA,TRBJ1-2,TRBD1,TGTGCCAGCAGCGTAGACAGGGGTAACTATGGCTACACCTTC,CASSVDRGNYGYTF
TRBV5-4,NA,TRBJ1-3,TRBD1,TGTGCCAGCAGCTGGGGACAGGGTACTGGAAACACCATATATTTT,CASSWGQGTGNTIYF
TRBV10-3,NA,TRBJ2-6,NA,TGTGCCATCAGTGAGTCGAAGGCGGCAGCTTCTGGGGCCAACGTCCTGACTTTC,CAISESKAAASGANVLTF
TRBV5-6,NA,TRBJ2-3,NA,TGTGCCAGCAGCTTACGGCAGGGAGGTTCTAGCACAGATACGCAGTATTTT,CASSLRQGGSSTDTQYF
TRBV4-1,once,TRBJ1-3,TRBD1,TGCGCCAGCAGCCAAGAAGGGGGCAAGTTCTCTGGAAACACCATATATTTT,CASSQEGGKFSGNTIYF
TRBV18,NA,TRBJ1-5,TRBD1,TGTGCCAGCTCACTAGCCGGGACAGGGAGCAATCAGCCCCAGCATTTT,CASSLAGTGSNQPQHF
TRBV5-1,NA,TRBJ2-7,NA,TGCGCCAGCAGCCACGGACAGCCCTTAACCGAGCAGTACTTC,CASSHGQPLTEQYF
TRBV27,NA,TRBJ2-7,TRBD2,TGTGCCAGCAGTTTATTCGGGGGCGGACTAGCGGGGACCTCCTACGAGCAGTACTTC,CASSLFGGGLAGTSYEQYF
TRBV5-1,NA,TRBJ2-7,NA,TGCGCCAGCAGCACCAGGGACTCTACAGAGCAGTACTTC,CASSTRDSTEQYF
TRBV19,NA,TRBJ2-1,TRBD1,TGTGCCAGTAGTCCCGAAACGGGACAGGGAAACAATGAGCAGTTCTTC,CASSPETGQGNNEQFF
TRBV2,NA,TRBJ2-1,TRBD2,TGTGCCAGCAGTGAGTCGGGGGGGGCGTACAATGAGCAGTTCTTC,CASSESGGAYNEQFF
TRBV18,NA,TRBJ2-1,NA,TGTGCCAGCTCACCACTGGGCGATGAGCAGTTCTTC,CASSPLGDEQFF
TRBV5-1,few,TRBJ2-1,NA,TGCGCCTCCCGGGGGTCTGGGGAATACAATGAGCAGTTCTTC,CASRGSGEYNEQFF
TRBV6-1,NA,TRBJ1-2,TRBD1,TGTGCCAGCAGTGACCGACAGGGCTATGGCTACACCTTC,CASSDRQGYGYTF
TRBV11-3,NA,TRBJ1-2,NA,TGTGCCAGCAGCCCCACGGCCCTTGGAGGTCGCGACTATGGCTACACCTTC,CASSPTALGGRDYGYTF
TRBV28,medium-sized,TRBJ1-1,TRBD1,TGTGCCAGCAGGAGACAGGGGGCCTTTTACACTGAAGCTTTCTTT,CASRRQGAFYTEAFF
TRBV5-1,few,TRBJ2-1,TRBD2,TGCGCCAGCAGCTTGGAGAGCGGGGATTACAATGAGCAGTTCTTC,CASSLESGDYNEQFF
TRBV29-1,NA,TRBJ1-1,TRBD1,TGCAGCGTTCTGGGACAGGGGACTGAAGCTTTCTTT,CSVLGQGTEAFF
TRBV2,NA,TRBJ2-5,NA,TGTGCCAGCAGGGGAGGTTTGGTCGAGACCCAGTACTTC,CASRGGLVETQYF
TRBV28,NA,TRBJ1-5,NA,TGTGCCAGCAGTTCCCCCGGGCAGGGGAGTCATCAGCCCCAGCATTTT,CASSSPGQGSHQPQHF
TRBV2,NA,TRBJ2-5,TRBD1,TGTGCCAGCAGGAAGGACAGGTACCAAGAGACCCAGTACTTC,CASRKDRYQETQYF
TRBV27,NA,TRBJ2-1,TRBD2,TGTGCCAGCAGTTTAGACGGGAGGGCCCCCAATGAGCAGTTCTTC,CASSLDGRAPNEQFF
TRBV5-1,NA,TRBJ2-1,NA,TGCGCCAGCAGCTTGGCCCTGCGGGGTGACTACAATGAGCAGTTCTTC,CASSLALRGDYNEQFF
TRBV2,once,TRBJ2-7,TRBD1,TGTGCCAGCAGGCTAAAAGAAAGAGACAGGGTAGGCAAGCAGTACTTC,CASRLKERDRVGKQYF
TRBV6-1,once,TRBJ1-2,NA,TGTGCCAGCAGTGAAGCCCCGACAGCCGGAGGCTACACCTTC,CASSEAPTAGGYTF
TRBV7-2,NA,TRBJ2-1,NA,TGTGCCAGCAGAATATCCCACCTAAGCTCCTACAATGAGCAGTTCTTC,CASRISHLSSYNEQFF